This T cell receptor beta chain was obtained from a study of cytomegalovirus exposure and HLA in healthy donors. Researchers ran the PCR with 60 Vbeta and 13 Jbeta primers. Measured with immunoSEQ multiplex PCR; TCRdb has only the in-frame clones, and not every one. The sample consists of 100,000 to 150,000 clones, approximately 80% of them appearing once. Sequencing used PBMCs. This TCR was sampled from a man aged 35 to 55 in good health and CMV-seronegative.

The CDR3 protein is CASSDGTSTDTQYF. The CDR3, as DNA: TGTGCCAGCAGTGACGGGACAAGCACAGATACGCAGTATTTT. The rearrangement joins TRBV6-1 to TRBJ2-3, with a tentative D call TRBD1 (6 bases). This CDR3 has 14 amino acids. Trimming stripped 3 bases from V and 0 bases from J, with 7 bases between. CDR1 and CDR2 from the germline V gene are MNHNS and SASEGT.